The 5 T cell receptor beta chains listed next were all sequenced from one sample in a study of chemoradiotherapy in HPV16-positive cancers. Profiling relied on immunoSEQ multiplex PCR, and the TCRdb table lists in-frame clones only, not all of them. The sample consists of some 17,000 clones, just under 70% of them appearing once. The sample here was tumor tissue, taken from a patient who underwent chemoradiotherapy. The receptors were gathered from a human donor with HPV-associated anogenital cancer.

This chain links TRBV30 with TRBJ2-5, with unresolved D. V was trimmed by 2 bases and J by 4 bases, leaving 8 bases between them. This CDR3 has 12 amino acids. Germline assignment: CDR1 GTSNPN and CDR2 SVGIG (reference sequence). The CDR3 bases are TGTGCCTGGAGTAGGTACTTAGAGACCCAGTACTTC. Translated: CAWSRYLETQYF.

J is TRBJ2-7 and V is TRBV7-9; possible D gene TRBD2, 7 bases. The CDR3 extends over 13 amino acids. V was cut by 5 bases and J by 2 bases, with 10 bases left in between. CDR1 and CDR2 from the germline V gene are SEHNR and FQNEAQ (reference sequence). Written as DNA, the CDR3 is TGTGCCAGCAGCGGGGGGGGCACCTACGAGCAGTACTTC. This sequence encodes CASSGGGTYEQYF.

The CDR3: CASKARTSNTGELFF. In DNA form, the CDR3 reads TGTGCCAGTAAGGCCCGGACTTCGAACACCGGGGAGCTGTTTTTT. The chain is built from TRBV19 and TRBJ2-2, with D possibly TRBD2 on 5 matching bases. The ends were cut back, 7 bases at V and 0 bases at J, with 12 bases in the middle. Germline CDR1 is LNHDA and CDR2 is SQIVND (reference sequence). CDR3 length equals 15 residues.

The J gene is TRBJ1-4, the V gene TRBV4-1; 8 positions match TRBD1. This CDR3 region has 17 residues. V shed 2 bases and J 3 bases; nucleotides not matched to a gene: 8. Germline CDR1 is MGHRA and CDR2 is YSYEKL. DNA for the CDR3: TGCGCCAGCAGCCAACCACAGGGGGGGTCCTCTAATGAAAAACTGTTTTTT. The encoded protein is CASSQPQGGSSNEKLFF.

The rearrangement links TRBV19 to TRBJ1-5; 7 nucleotides match TRBD1. The CDR3 totals 14 residues. J gave up 0 bases and V 10 bases, and 6 bases lay outside the gene matches. CDR1 and CDR2 (germline): LNHDA, SQIVND (reference sequence). The CDR3 DNA is TGTGCCACCGAGACAGGGAATAGCAATCAGCCCCAGCATTTT. Its protein is CATETGNSNQPQHF.